This T cell receptor (beta chain) derives from a study of T cell changes during pregnancy in multiple sclerosis. This CDR3 contains 15 residues. Trimming at V came to 7 bases and at J to 1 base, leaving 6 bases not matched to a gene. In germline, CDR1 is LNHDA, CDR2 SQIVND (reference sequence). The protocol was immunoSEQ multiplex PCR, while the TCRdb copy is restricted to in-frame clones and leaves out a portion. The sample holds more than 90,000 clones; 92% are singletons and the top ten take approximately 1.4%. The chain uses TRBV19 and TRBJ2-7; 11 positions agree with TRBD2. This specimen was peripheral blood, taken in the first trimester of pregnancy. The source is a female donor with multiple sclerosis, enrolled in a pregnancy study. The CDR3 spells CASTSTSGTSYEQYF. The CDR3 DNA is TGTGCCAGTACATCGACTAGCGGGACTTCCTACGAGCAGTACTTC.